Presented here are 21 T cell receptor beta chains from one specimen sequenced in a study of CD8+ T cells in alopecia areata. Reverse transcription of extracted RNA yielded cDNA, which provided the sequencing template. TCRdb keeps only in-frame clones here, not all; method: immunoSEQ multiplex PCR. The repertoire holds about 200,000 clones, roughly 50% seen once, with about 5.3% in the top ten. The sequencing sample was made of CD8+ T cells sorted from blood. The receptors originated from a human donor in good health.

This clone was detected a few times. This chain connects TRBV10-3 to TRBJ1-6; D not resolved. V lost 8 bases, J lost 8 bases, and 4 bases lay in between. Germline CDR1 ENHRY, CDR2 SYGVKD. The CDR3 is 10 amino acids. In DNA form, the CDR3 reads TGTGCCATCGGGGATTCACCCCTCCACTTT. This translates into CAIGDSPLHF.

V usage is TRBV7-6 and J usage is TRBJ2-6, with unresolved D. Trimming took off 7 bases at V and 2 bases at J, with 6 bases between the two ends. The CDR3 is 13 amino acids. CDR1 is SGHVS and CDR2 is FNYEAQ in the germline V gene. The CDR3 sequence: CASIGPGANVLTF. For the CDR3, the DNA is TGTGCCAGCATCGGGCCTGGGGCCAACGTCCTGACTTTC.

This clone was recorded once. The chain recombines TRBV5-4 with TRBJ2-4, with D possibly matching TRBD2 (6 bases). With 0 bases removed from V and 14 bases from J, the gap between germline ends came to 18 bases. CDR1 is SGHNT and CDR2 is YYREEE in the germline V gene (reference sequence). The CDR3 length is 14 residues. CDR3: CASSLGFPSEVEYF. Here the CDR3 DNA reads TGTGCCAGCAGCTTGGGATTCCCTAGCGAGGTGGAGTACTTC.

This clone showed up just a few times. The gene calls are TRBV5-6 and TRBJ2-5; D is possibly TRBD1 or TRBD2 (6 bases each). The CDR3 covers 15 residues. Trimming removed 2 bases at V and 5 bases at J, with 16 bases between. Germline loops: CDR1 SGHDT, CDR2 YYEEEE. CDR3 in DNA: TGTGCCAGCAGCTTTGTCGGGGGCAGCCGTGAGACCCAGTACTTC. Translation: CASSFVGGSRETQYF.

This clone is a singleton in its sample. V is TRBV29-1 and J is TRBJ1-2; D is ambiguous. Germline assignment: CDR1 SQVTM and CDR2 ANQGSEA. V lost 1 base, J lost 2 bases, and 8 bases lay in between. This CDR3 contains 13 residues. Here the CDR3 reads CSVEGALNYGYTF. CDR3 sequence (DNA): TGCAGCGTTGAAGGGGCCTTAAACTATGGCTACACCTTC.

This chain joins TRBV29-1 and TRBJ2-3; the D is unclear. The CDR3 has 10 amino acids. Trimming cost V 3 bases and J 6 bases, with 4 bases left between them. The germline V gene encodes CDR1 SQVTM and CDR2 ANQGSEA. DNA for the CDR3: TGCAGCGTTGACTTCGATACGCAGTATTTT. It translates to CSVDFDTQYF.

A single count supports this clone. This rearrangement joins TRBV6-5 to TRBJ2-3; 7 nucleotides match TRBD1. The ends lost 4 bases at V and 2 bases at J; junction bases unmatched: 6. CDR3 size: 15 residues. Looked up from germline, CDR1 is MNHEY and CDR2 is SVGAGI. This CDR3 is CASSLRGPHTDTQYF. The CDR3 DNA is TGTGCCAGCAGTTTGAGGGGGCCACACACAGATACGCAGTATTTT.

The gene calls are TRBV27 and TRBJ2-1; perhaps TRBD2 as D (6 bases). The CDR3 runs 13 residues. CDR1 and CDR2 (germline): MNHEY, SMNVEV (reference sequence). The ends were cut back, 7 bases at V and 5 bases at J, with 12 bases in the middle. The CDR3, as DNA: TGTGCCAGCAACGCGGGACTTAACAATGAGCAGTTCTTC. It translates to CASNAGLNNEQFF.

Note on this clone: Other DNA variants within this sample encode the same CDR3. V gene TRBV4-1 combines with J gene TRBJ1-6, with no clear D. Trimming removed 1 base at V and 10 bases at J, with 8 bases between. The CDR3 loop spans 13 amino acids. The germline gives CDR1 MGHRA, CDR2 YSYEKL. The CDR3 sequence is CASSQVPNSPLHF. In nucleotides, the CDR3 is TGCGCCAGCAGCCAAGTTCCGAACTCACCCCTCCACTTT.

The V and J genes are TRBV27 and TRBJ1-1; D not certain. The CDR3 is 13 residues long. V was clipped by 4 bases and J by 0 bases, with 6 bases between them. Germline CDR1 reads MNHEY; CDR2 reads SMNVEV (reference sequence). The CDR3 DNA reads TGTGCCAGCAGTTCCCAACTGAACACTGAAGCTTTCTTT. Its translation is CASSSQLNTEAFF.

This clone was seen more than once but under ten times. This chain joins TRBV7-2 and TRBJ1-4; D is unclear. Germline CDR1 reads SGHTA; CDR2 reads FQGNSA. V lost 1 base and J lost 0, with 12 bases in between. The CDR3 loop spans 17 amino acids. In nucleotides, the CDR3 is TGTGCCAGCAGCTTAGAAATCCGGCTCCCAACTAATGAAAAACTGTTTTTT. This encodes CASSLEIRLPTNEKLFF.

This clone has a handful of counts. The chain carries TRBV7-8 and TRBJ2-7; the match to TRBD2 covers 13 bases. The ends lost 3 bases at V and 4 bases at J; junction bases unmatched: 0. CDR3 length: 14 amino acids. Germline-derived CDR1 and CDR2 are SGHVS and FQNEAQ. The CDR3 bases are TGTGCCAGCAGCTTGGGACTAGCGGGGTACGAGCAGTACTTC. This translates into CASSLGLAGYEQYF. Complete variable domain (other parts from reference TRBV7-8 and TRBJ2-7): GAGVSQSPRYKVAKRGQDVALRCDPISGHVSLFWYQQALGQGPEFLTYFQNEAQLDKSGLPSDRFFAERPEGSVSTLKIQRTQQEDSAVYLCASSLGLAGYEQYFGPGTRLTVT.

This sequence joins TRBV4-1 and TRBJ1-5, with a weak D call TRBD1 (5 bases). The CDR3 has 14 residues. Deletions cut 4 bases from V and 7 bases from J, with 14 bases between. Germline V CDR1 and CDR2: MGHRA, YSYEKL. The CDR3 spells CASSPGLWEQPQHF. CDR3 DNA: TGCGCCAGCAGCCCGGGACTCTGGGAACAGCCCCAGCATTTT.

This clone was counted only a few times. The chain joins TRBV7-2 to TRBJ1-6; D not certain. V shed 3 bases and J shed 1 base, with 7 bases lying between them. The CDR3 has 15 amino acids. Germline CDR1 and CDR2: SGHTA and FQGNSA. The CDR3 sequence: CASSLHGSYNSPLHF. CDR3 bases: TGTGCCAGCAGCTTGCACGGGTCCTATAATTCACCCCTCCACTTT.

The chain links TRBV5-4 to TRBJ1-2; the D gene is possibly TRBD1 (6 bases). Per germline, CDR1 SGHNT and CDR2 YYREEE (reference sequence). This CDR3 has 15 amino acids. The V end lost 4 bases, the J end lost 2 bases, and 15 bases lay between the germline ends. CDR3 sequence: CASSPRGGANYGYTF. CDR3 bases: TGTGCCAGCAGCCCACGGGGGGGGGCGAACTATGGCTACACCTTC.

To note about this clone: Different DNA sequences within this sample yield the same CDR3. V is TRBV30 and J is TRBJ2-7; tentatively, D is TRBD1 (5 bases). Trimming shortened V by 0 bases and J by 0 bases, and 6 bases separated the two germline ends. The CDR3 loop spans 13 amino acids. Germline V gene sequence: CDR1 GTSNPN, CDR2 SVGIG (reference sequence). The CDR3 here is CAWSVDSSYEQYF. CDR3 coding DNA: TGTGCCTGGAGTGTTGACAGCTCCTACGAGCAGTACTTC.

The J gene is TRBJ1-4, the V gene TRBV5-6; a possible D gene is TRBD1 (5 bases). The CDR3 has 12 residues. The germline V gene has CDR1 SGHDT and CDR2 YYEEEE. V lost 5 bases to trimming and J lost 6 bases, with 8 bases between them. The CDR3 DNA follows: TGTGCCAGCAGTTGGGGGGATGAAAAACTGTTTTTT. Protein sequence: CASSWGDEKLFF. Supplemented by reference TRBV5-6 and TRBJ1-4, the full variable domain reads DAGVTQSPTHLIKTRGQQVTLRCSPKSGHDTVSWYQQALGQGPQFIFQYYEEEERQRGNFPDRFSGHQFPNYSSELNVNALLLGDSALYLCASSWGDEKLFFGSGTQLSVL.

This clone was counted only a few times. V gene TRBV4-1 combines with J gene TRBJ2-5; 9 bases are shared with TRBD1. Germline lookup yields CDR1 MGHRA and CDR2 YSYEKL. CDR3 length: 15 amino acids. The V gene end was trimmed by 3 bases and the J gene end by 2 bases; junction bases not matched to a gene: 4. The CDR3 bases are TGCGCCAGCAGCCACATAGGACAGGGGCAAGAGACCCAGTACTTC. Translated: CASSHIGQGQETQYF.

The rearrangement links TRBV29-1 to TRBJ1-1; tentatively, D is TRBD1 (5 bases). Germline V gene lookup returns CDR1 SQVTM and CDR2 ANQGSEA. The V end was cut by 7 bases, the J end by 7 bases, with 13 bases between. CDR3 size: 11 residues. The CDR3 coding sequence is TGCAGCGCCCCGCAGGGCAGTGAAGCTTTCTTT. This codes for CSAPQGSEAFF.

The chain is built from TRBV9 and TRBJ2-7; D gene uncertain. The CDR3 totals 13 residues. V was shortened by 3 bases and J by 0 bases, with 7 bases between the two germline ends. CDR1 is SGDLS, CDR2 YYNGEE, per germline. The CDR3 spells CASSASSSYEQYF. As DNA, the CDR3 is TGTGCCAGCAGCGCGTCGAGCTCCTACGAGCAGTACTTC.

The gene calls are TRBV11-2 and TRBJ2-3, with D possibly matching TRBD2 (5 bases). The CDR3 has 14 amino acids. The V and J ends lost 4 bases and 3 bases respectively, with 11 bases between them. Germline lookup yields CDR1 SGHAT and CDR2 FQNNGV. CDR3 nucleotide sequence: TGTGCCAGCAGCTCCCTGTCGGGGACAGATACGCAGTATTTT. Its translation is CASSSLSGTDTQYF.